This T cell receptor (beta chain) was found in a study of cytotoxic CD8 clonotypes in ibrutinib-treated CLL. Study information: An average of around 260,000 productive templates and 80,000 to 100,000 productive rearrangements was obtained per sample.

A note on this clone: Its antigen is currently unknown.

Roughly 2 micrograms of genomic DNA from cryopreserved PBMCs went into TCR beta libraries. Study findings and constraints: At ibrutinib response, clonality increased, and at progression it declined back toward baseline.

The assay was immunoSEQ multiplex PCR, and TCRdb's table has in-frame clones only and misses some. In the table there are 30,000 to 40,000 clones, roughly three quarters of which are singletons. Germline loops: CDR1 SEHNR, CDR2 FQNEAQ (reference sequence). The CDR3 contains 14 residues. V lost 4 bases and J 5 bases, leaving 9 bases between the germline ends. The source material was PBMCs, sampled before ibrutinib treatment. The V and J genes are TRBV7-9 and TRBJ1-6, with D maybe TRBD1 (6 bases). This receptor was taken from a human donor with chronic lymphocytic leukemia. This CDR3 reads CASSSGQNNSPLHF. The CDR3 DNA reads as TGTGCCAGCAGCTCCGGACAGAATAATTCACCCCTCCACTTT. The variable domain in full, completed from reference TRBV7-9 and TRBJ1-6, reads DTGVSQNPRHKITKRGQNVTFRCDPISEHNRLYWYRQTLGQGPEFLTYFQNEAQLEKSRLLSDRFSAERPKGSFSTLEIQRTEQGDSAMYLCASSSGQNNSPLHFGNGTRLTVT.